This TCR beta chain was identified during a study of blood T cells in healthy people across ages. As regards this clonotype: As yet, its antigen is unknown.

Study conclusions and caveats: TCR beta diversity correlated strongly with naive T cell percentage. Age advanced and TCR beta diversity per million T cells fell, roughly linearly.

A second about 7 to 11 cycle PCR used barcoded and J-beta primers. TCRdb re-analysed the 5' RACE reads in MiXCR, keeping a single row per CDR3 protein. The table has some 1.1 million distinct CDR3 sequences, around two fifths seen once. CDR1 and CDR2 from the germline V gene are MNHNY and SVGAGI (reference sequence). The CDR3 spans 12 residues. V lost 8 bases to trimming and J lost 3 bases, with 7 bases between them. The specimen sequenced was blood. J is TRBJ2-2 and V is TRBV6-6; D unclear. This sequence was found in a man aged 18 to 35 in good health. The CDR3, as DNA: TGTGCCAGCGGCACGGACACCGGGGAGCTGTTTTTT. Amino acid sequence: CASGTDTGELFF.